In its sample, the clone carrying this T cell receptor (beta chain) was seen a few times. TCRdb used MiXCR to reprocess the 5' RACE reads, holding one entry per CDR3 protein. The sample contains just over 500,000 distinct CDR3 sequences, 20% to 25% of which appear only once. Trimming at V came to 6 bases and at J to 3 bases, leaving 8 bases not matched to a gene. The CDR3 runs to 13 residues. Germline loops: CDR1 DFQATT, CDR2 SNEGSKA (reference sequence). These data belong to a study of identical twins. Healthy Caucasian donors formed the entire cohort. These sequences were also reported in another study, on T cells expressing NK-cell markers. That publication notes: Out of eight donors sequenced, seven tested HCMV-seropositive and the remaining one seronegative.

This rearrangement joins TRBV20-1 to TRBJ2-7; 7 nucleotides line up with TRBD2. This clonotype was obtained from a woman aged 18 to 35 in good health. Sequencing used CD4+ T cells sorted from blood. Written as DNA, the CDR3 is TGCAGTGCCGGGCGGGGGTCCGTCTACGAGCAGTACTTC. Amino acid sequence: CSAGRGSVYEQYF.